This T cell receptor (beta chain) was sequenced for a study of shared clonotypes between healthy human individuals. Measured with immunoSEQ multiplex PCR; TCRdb has only the in-frame clones, and not every one. The repertoire has approximately 640,000 clones, about two thirds of them found once; the top ten carry less than 2%. CDR3 length: 14 amino acids. Per germline, CDR1 SGHRS and CDR2 YFSETQ. V lost 5 bases, J lost 7 bases, and 18 bases lay in between. This clonotype originated in a woman aged 30 to 39 in good health. The material sequenced was memory CD4+ T cells sorted from blood. The subset: CD45RA-negative fraction. V is TRBV5-1 and J is TRBJ2-5, with D possibly matching TRBD2 (6 bases). CDR3 loop: CASSPGLGRWTQYF. For the CDR3, the DNA is TGCGCCAGCAGTCCGGGACTGGGAAGATGGACCCAGTACTTC.